This TCR beta chain was profiled in a study of blood T cell repertoires in COVID-19. Study as a whole: Spain, Italy and the United States supplied samples that represented acute and convalescent COVID-19.

This clone is medium-sized in the sample. V lost 5 bases and J lost 8, with 24 bases in between. Looked up from germline, CDR1 is MGHRA and CDR2 is YSYEKL. The CDR3 runs 17 residues. Profiled with immunoSEQ multiplex PCR; TCRdb holds only in-frame clones, not every one. The table shows about 61,000 clones, with about 82% occurring only once. The TCR sequence derives from a man aged 65-85 years with acute or convalescent COVID-19. Sequencing was done on a sample of peripheral blood. The rearrangement uses TRBV4-1 and TRBJ1-4; D gene uncertain. CDR3 DNA sequence: TGCGCCAGCAGCTCGCGGAGCCAGACGACTGGAGGGGAAAAACTGTTTTTT. Translation: CASSSRSQTTGGEKLFF.